Sequencing of this TCR beta chain was carried out in a study of blood T cell repertoires in COVID-19. About the study: PBMCs, B-cell-depleted T cells, or T cells were the source of the cDNA or gDNA that made up the material.

Membership in each cohort depended on participant-reported clinical history. Resolution of symptoms, clearance, or two negative PCRs was present in recovered Cohort 3 donors. This clone was counted once. This CDR3 is 13 amino acids long. The junction had 3 bases not matched to a gene; V was cut back by 6 bases and J by 6 bases. CDR1 and CDR2 (germline): KGHDR, SFDVKD. Per the original data handling: Nucleated cell counts were estimated from reference gene primer amplification. Produced via immunoSEQ multiplex PCR; TCRdb's table is partial and in-frame only. That table gives V, J and clone size, and the DNA gave D and trimming. This repertoire shows 200,000 to 250,000 clones, roughly four fifths found once; its top ten account for about 3.3%.

This clonotype originated in a woman aged 55-70 years who had recovered from COVID-19. The sequenced sample was PBMCs or T cells enriched from blood (not recorded which). The V gene is TRBV24-1, the J gene TRBJ1-2; 10 bases line up with TRBD1. DNA for the CDR3: TGTGCCACCAGTACGGGACAGGGGCATGGCTACACCTTC. Its translation is CATSTGQGHGYTF.